The source of this T cell receptor (beta chain) is a study of T cell responses to AZD1222 COVID-19 vaccine. Second-dose recipients at about 4 or about 12 weeks were treated as one pooled group. Whole-study findings and limits: The study found vaccine-associated CD4 TCRs spanning spike, dominant at 160-218 and 743-854. All repertoire sampling was performed exclusively after the peak T cell response. Nearly half of spike-specific TCRs reportedly target unmutated variant regions.

Data came from immunoSEQ multiplex PCR; TCRdb stores just in-frame clones and leaves some out. The repertoire holds 90,000 to 150,000 clones, with roughly nine tenths as singletons. Comment on this clone: Antigen: not known.

The CDR3 contains 16 residues. Germline CDR1 and CDR2: SGHNT and YYREEE (reference sequence). After removal of 0 bases from V and 2 bases from J, the junction contained 5 bases not matched to a gene. This chain links TRBV5-4 with TRBJ2-5; TRBD2 agrees at 9 bases. This receptor was taken from an adult who received the AZD1222 COVID-19 vaccine. Sequenced here: peripheral blood, sampled 28 days after the second AZD1222 dose. The CDR3 sequence is CASSLARRGGQETQYF. The DNA for the CDR3 is TGTGCCAGCAGCTTGGCCCGGCGGGGGGGGCAAGAGACCCAGTACTTC.